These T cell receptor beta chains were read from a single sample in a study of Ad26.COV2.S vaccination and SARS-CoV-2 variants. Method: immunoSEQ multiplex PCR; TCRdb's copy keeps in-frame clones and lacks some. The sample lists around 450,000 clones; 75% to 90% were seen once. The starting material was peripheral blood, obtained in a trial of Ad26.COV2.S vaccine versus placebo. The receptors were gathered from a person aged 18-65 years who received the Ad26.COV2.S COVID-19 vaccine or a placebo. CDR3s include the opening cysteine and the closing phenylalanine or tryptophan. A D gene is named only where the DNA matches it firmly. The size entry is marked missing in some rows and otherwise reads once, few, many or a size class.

TGTGCCAGCAGGCCCGGGACAGGGGAAGCCTACAATGAGCAGTTCTTC	CASRPGTGEAYNEQFF	TRBJ2-1	TRBD1	TRBV7-9	few
TGCGCCAGCAGCTTTGGTCGGGGTAGCTCCTACGAGCAGTACTTC	CASSFGRGSSYEQYF	TRBJ2-7	.	TRBV5-1	.
TGTGCCAGCAGCGTAGAGTGGGGCCAAGAGACCCAGTACTTC	CASSVEWGQETQYF	TRBJ2-5	.	TRBV9	.
TGTGCCAGCAGCTCACCGGGACAGGGAGTACCAGATACGCAGTATTTT	CASSSPGQGVPDTQYF	TRBJ2-3	TRBD1	TRBV7-3	.
TGCGCCAGCAGCTTGGTATCAGAAAAATATGGCTACACCTTC	CASSLVSEKYGYTF	TRBJ1-2	.	TRBV5-1	.
TGTGCCAGCTCAGGGGACAGGGAGGAGCACACTGAAGCTTTCTTT	CASSGDREEHTEAFF	TRBJ1-1	TRBD1	TRBV18	.
TGTGCCAGCAGCTTGGCACTGGGAGACAGGGGAAACTATGGCTACACCTTC	CASSLALGDRGNYGYTF	TRBJ1-2	TRBD1	TRBV5-6	.
TGTGCCACCACCGCTCTAGCGGGGGGGCGTGATACGCAGTATTTT	CATTALAGGRDTQYF	TRBJ2-3	TRBD2	TRBV6-5	.
TGTGCCAGCAGCCGTCCCACGGATCTTGGGACTGAAGCTTTCTTT	CASSRPTDLGTEAFF	TRBJ1-1	.	TRBV5-6	.
TGTGCCAGCAGCTTAAGTGCAGGGTGGAACTATGGCTACACCTTC	CASSLSAGWNYGYTF	TRBJ1-2	.	TRBV7-6	.
TGTGCCAGCAGCGTGGGGTTAGGGGTTCCTGAAGCTTTCTTT	CASSVGLGVPEAFF	TRBJ1-1	.	TRBV9	.
TGTGCCACCAGCAGGCGAGATATGAACGAGCAGTACTTC	CATSRRDMNEQYF	TRBJ2-7	.	TRBV15	.
TGTGCCAGCTCACCAGCGGGGCCGGGGACAGTCAATCAGCCCCAGCATTTT	CASSPAGPGTVNQPQHF	TRBJ1-5	TRBD1	TRBV18	.
TGTGCCAGCAGTTTACTAGCGGAGTACAATGAGCAGTTCTTC	CASSLLAEYNEQFF	TRBJ2-1	TRBD2	TRBV6-5	.
TGTGCCAGCAGCTTTAACAGAGGAGAAAAACTGTTTTTT	CASSFNRGEKLFF	TRBJ1-4	.	TRBV7-2	few
TGTGCCAGCAGCGTGGTAGCGGGCTTGGCCCCAGAAAACACCATATATTTT	CASSVVAGLAPENTIYF	TRBJ1-3	.	TRBV9	.
TGTGCCAGCAGTTTTAGGAGGCAGCCCCAGCATTTT	CASSFRRQPQHF	TRBJ1-5	.	TRBV12-3/TRBV12-4	few
TGTGCCAGCACTGAGGCCCCAAATTCACCCCTCCACTTT	CASTEAPNSPLHF	TRBJ1-6	.	TRBV9	.
TGTGCCAGCAGCCGAGGTAGCGGGAGATCCAAAAACATTCAGTACTTC	CASSRGSGRSKNIQYF	TRBJ2-4	.	TRBV21-1	.
TGTGCCATCATCGGTATCCGACGTGGGGCAACAGCACCTAACTATGGCTACACCTTC	CAIIGIRRGATAPNYGYTF	TRBJ1-2	.	TRBV10-3	.
TGTGCCAGCAGTTACTCGGACCGGGAAGAGGCTGAAGCTTTCTTT	CASSYSDREEAEAFF	TRBJ1-1	.	TRBV6-5	.
TGTGCCAGTAGTATGTTCTCGAGGACCGGGGAGCTGTTTTTT	CASSMFSRTGELFF	TRBJ2-2	.	TRBV19	.
TGTGCCAGCAAGGGGCCAGGGGATGGGAGCGGCTACACCTTC	CASKGPGDGSGYTF	TRBJ1-2	.	TRBV2	.
TGTGCCAGTAGTGCCGGGACTAGCGGGAGAAATGAGCAGTTCTTC	CASSAGTSGRNEQFF	TRBJ2-1	TRBD2	TRBV19	once
TGTGCCAGTAGTACCGGGTTTATTATAAGGGAGCTGTTTTTT	CASSTGFIIRELFF	TRBJ2-2	.	TRBV19	.
TGCGCCAGCAGTCGATGGGGATATGGGTCTGGAAACACCATATATTTT	CASSRWGYGSGNTIYF	TRBJ1-3	.	TRBV23-1	.
TGTGCCACCAGCAGAGATAGACACCCAAGCGACGAGCAGTACTTC	CATSRDRHPSDEQYF	TRBJ2-7	.	TRBV15	.
TGTGCCAGCAGTTACGACAGCCCCACAGATACGCAGTATTTT	CASSYDSPTDTQYF	TRBJ2-3	.	TRBV6-5	.
TGCAGTGCTAGTTTGAGTACTGGCTACACCTTC	CSASLSTGYTF	TRBJ1-2	.	TRBV20-1	.
TGTGCCAGCAGCTTAGCGCGCGGGTTCGGGGCCCAGCATTTT	CASSLARGFGAQHF	TRBJ1-5	.	TRBV7-8	.
TGTGCCAGCAGCACAAGACACGCGCCAGGCAATGAGCAGTTCTTC	CASSTRHAPGNEQFF	TRBJ2-1	.	TRBV11-3	.
TGTGCCAGCAGCCAAGACAGTACTGGCCAGCCCCAGCATTTT	CASSQDSTGQPQHF	TRBJ1-5	.	TRBV3-1/TRBV3-2	.
TGTGCCAGCACCAGGCGGGGGGGCACTGAAGCTTTCTTT	CASTRRGGTEAFF	TRBJ1-1	.	TRBV5-4	.
TGTGCCAGCACCTTAGGGGGGAGAGGTGAAAAACTGTTTTTT	CASTLGGRGEKLFF	TRBJ1-4	.	TRBV28	.
TGTGCCAGCAGCCCCTCGCACAGGGGAGGTGAAAAACTGTTTTTT	CASSPSHRGGEKLFF	TRBJ1-4	TRBD1	TRBV7-2	.
TGTGCCAGCATCCTCAGGGGGCTTGGCTACACCTTC	CASILRGLGYTF	TRBJ1-2	TRBD1	TRBV2	once
TGTGCCAGCAGCTCGGACAGGGGAGCAGATACGCAGTATTTT	CASSSDRGADTQYF	TRBJ2-3	TRBD1	TRBV3-1/TRBV3-2	.
TGTGCCAGCAGTCCCGACAGACAATGGGACTACACCTTC	CASSPDRQWDYTF	TRBJ1-2	.	TRBV6-5	.
TGTGCCAGTAGTAGACAACAGGGTGCTGAAGCTTTCTTT	CASSRQQGAEAFF	TRBJ1-1	.	TRBV19	.
TGTGCCAGCAGCTCGCCGGGACTAGCGGGGGCGGGTGAGCAGTTCTTC	CASSSPGLAGAGEQFF	TRBJ2-1	TRBD2	TRBV11-1	.
TGTGCCAGCAGCCTGAATCAGGGTAGTTACGCAGATACGCAGTATTTT	CASSLNQGSYADTQYF	TRBJ2-3	.	TRBV3-1/TRBV3-2	.
TGTGCCAGCAGACCACCGGCCGGGACAGGGACATTCACCGGGGAGCTGTTTTTT	CASRPPAGTGTFTGELFF	TRBJ2-2	TRBD1	TRBV7-9	.
TGTGCCAGCAGCCCGGCGGCGGGGGTGAATGAAAAACTGTTTTTT	CASSPAAGVNEKLFF	TRBJ1-4	.	TRBV11-2	.
TGTGCCAGTACCCCTTTCCGGGACACCGAAGGGCCCCAGCATTTT	CASTPFRDTEGPQHF	TRBJ1-5	.	TRBV19	once
TGTGCCAGCAGTTCGGGGGGCGAGGGTGGGGAAAAACTGTTTTTT	CASSSGGEGGEKLFF	TRBJ1-4	.	TRBV28	.
TGTGCCAGCAGCGCCACTAGCGGACCTAGCACAGATACGCAGTATTTT	CASSATSGPSTDTQYF	TRBJ2-3	TRBD2	TRBV9	once
TGTGCCAGCAGTAAGCTAGATACGCAGTATTTT	CASSKLDTQYF	TRBJ2-3	.	TRBV6-2/TRBV6-3	.
TGTGCCAGCAGCGTGCTAGCGGGAGATACCGGGGAGCTGTTTTTT	CASSVLAGDTGELFF	TRBJ2-2	TRBD2	TRBV11-1	once
TGTGCCAGCAGCGCTCCCGGACAGGGCGTTAGTGGCTACACCTTC	CASSAPGQGVSGYTF	TRBJ1-2	TRBD1	TRBV6-2/TRBV6-3	.
TGCGCCAGCAGAAAGGTTAGCTCCTACAATGAGCAGTTCTTC	CASRKVSSYNEQFF	TRBJ2-1	.	TRBV10-2	.